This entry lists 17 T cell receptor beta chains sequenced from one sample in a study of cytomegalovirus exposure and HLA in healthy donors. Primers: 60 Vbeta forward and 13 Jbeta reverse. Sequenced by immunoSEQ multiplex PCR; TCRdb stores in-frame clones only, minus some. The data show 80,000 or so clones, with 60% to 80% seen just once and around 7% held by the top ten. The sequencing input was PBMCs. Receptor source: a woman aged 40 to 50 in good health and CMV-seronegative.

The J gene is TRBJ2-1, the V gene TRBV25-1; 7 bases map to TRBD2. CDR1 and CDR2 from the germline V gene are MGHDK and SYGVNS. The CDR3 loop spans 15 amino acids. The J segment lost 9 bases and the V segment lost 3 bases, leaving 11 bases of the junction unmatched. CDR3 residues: CASSDTRGVEVEQFF. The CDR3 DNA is TGTGCCAGCAGTGACACACGGGGGGTGGAAGTTGAGCAGTTCTTC.

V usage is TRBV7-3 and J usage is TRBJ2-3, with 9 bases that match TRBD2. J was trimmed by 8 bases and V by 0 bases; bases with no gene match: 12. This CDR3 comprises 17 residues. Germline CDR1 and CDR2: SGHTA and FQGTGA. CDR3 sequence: CASSLTASGAIGGTQYF. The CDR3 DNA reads TGTGCCAGCAGCTTAACAGCTAGCGGGGCCATCGGGGGTACGCAGTATTTT.

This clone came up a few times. CDR3 DNA: TGTGCCAGCACCCAAGGGAGGGAGCAGCCCCAGCATTTT. Translation: CASTQGREQPQHF. This chain links TRBV2 with TRBJ1-5; D remains unclear. The CDR3 contains 13 residues. Germline V CDR1 and CDR2: SNHLY, FYNNEI. Trimming stripped 7 bases from V and 7 bases from J, with 14 bases between.

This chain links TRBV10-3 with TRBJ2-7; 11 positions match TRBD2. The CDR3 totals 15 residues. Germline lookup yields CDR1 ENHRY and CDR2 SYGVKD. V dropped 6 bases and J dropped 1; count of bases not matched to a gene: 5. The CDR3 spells CAIRILAGGSYEQYF. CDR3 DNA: TGTGCCATCAGGATTCTAGCGGGGGGTTCCTACGAGCAGTACTTC.

CDR3 DNA sequence: TGTGCCAGCAGCTTAGTTACTAGCGGGTACGAGCAGTACTTC. Translating gives CASSLVTSGYEQYF. The chain combines TRBV11-2 with TRBJ2-7, with TRBD2 matching over 9 bases. Germline CDR1 SGHAT, CDR2 FQNNGV. The length of the CDR3 is 14 residues. Germline trimming cut 1 base from V and 4 bases from J; bases unmatched to any gene: 2.

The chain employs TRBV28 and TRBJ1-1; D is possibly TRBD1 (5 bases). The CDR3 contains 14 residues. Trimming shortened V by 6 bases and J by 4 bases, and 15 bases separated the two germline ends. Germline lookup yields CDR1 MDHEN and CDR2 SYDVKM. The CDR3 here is CASRAGWRGTEAFF. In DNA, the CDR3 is TGTGCCAGCAGAGCAGGGTGGAGAGGCACTGAAGCTTTCTTT.

The CDR3 DNA is TGTGCCAGCAGTGATGCAACTAGCGGGGGCACCGGGGAGCTGTTTTTT. The encoded protein is CASSDATSGGTGELFF. The V and J genes are TRBV6-4 and TRBJ2-2; 11 nucleotides line up with TRBD2. With 3 bases clipped from V and 4 bases from J, the junction kept 4 bases outside the gene matches. Germline V gene lookup returns CDR1 MRHNA and CDR2 SNTAGT. This CDR3 comprises 16 residues.

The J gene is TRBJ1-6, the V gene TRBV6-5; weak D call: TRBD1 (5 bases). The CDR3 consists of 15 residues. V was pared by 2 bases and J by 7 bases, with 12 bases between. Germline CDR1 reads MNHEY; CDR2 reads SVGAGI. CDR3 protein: CASSYLGRVNSPLHF. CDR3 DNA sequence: TGTGCCAGCAGTTACCTCGGCAGGGTCAATTCACCCCTCCACTTT.

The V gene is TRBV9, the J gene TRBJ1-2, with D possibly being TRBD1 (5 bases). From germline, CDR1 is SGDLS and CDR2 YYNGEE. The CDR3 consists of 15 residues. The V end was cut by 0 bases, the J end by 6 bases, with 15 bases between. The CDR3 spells CASSVDVGRVDGYTF. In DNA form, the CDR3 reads TGTGCCAGCAGCGTAGATGTAGGCAGGGTAGATGGCTACACCTTC.

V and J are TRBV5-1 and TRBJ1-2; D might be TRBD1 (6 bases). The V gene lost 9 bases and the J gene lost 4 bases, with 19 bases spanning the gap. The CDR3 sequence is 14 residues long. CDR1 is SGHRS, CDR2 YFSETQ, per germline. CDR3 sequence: CATSRGPGGYGYTF. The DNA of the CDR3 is TGCGCCACCTCGCGGGGGCCCGGCGGCTATGGCTACACCTTC.

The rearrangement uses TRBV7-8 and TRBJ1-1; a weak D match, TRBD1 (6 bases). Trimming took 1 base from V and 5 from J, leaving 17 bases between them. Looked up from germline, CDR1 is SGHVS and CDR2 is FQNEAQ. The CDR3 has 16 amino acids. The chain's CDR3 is CASSLGQQGGGTEAFF. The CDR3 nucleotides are TGTGCCAGCAGCTTAGGGCAACAGGGCGGGGGGACTGAAGCTTTCTTT.

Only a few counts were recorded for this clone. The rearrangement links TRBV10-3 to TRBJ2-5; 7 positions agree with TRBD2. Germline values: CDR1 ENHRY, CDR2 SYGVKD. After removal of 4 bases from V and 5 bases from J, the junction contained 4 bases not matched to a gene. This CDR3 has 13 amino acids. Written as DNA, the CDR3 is TGTGCCATCAGTGCCGGGGGGATGGAGACCCAGTACTTC. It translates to CAISAGGMETQYF.

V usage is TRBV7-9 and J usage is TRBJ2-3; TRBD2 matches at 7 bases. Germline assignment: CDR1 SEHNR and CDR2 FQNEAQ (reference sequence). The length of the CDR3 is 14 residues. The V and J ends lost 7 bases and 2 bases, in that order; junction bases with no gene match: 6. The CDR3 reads CASISGISTDTQYF. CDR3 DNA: TGTGCCAGCATAAGCGGGATATCCACAGATACGCAGTATTTT.

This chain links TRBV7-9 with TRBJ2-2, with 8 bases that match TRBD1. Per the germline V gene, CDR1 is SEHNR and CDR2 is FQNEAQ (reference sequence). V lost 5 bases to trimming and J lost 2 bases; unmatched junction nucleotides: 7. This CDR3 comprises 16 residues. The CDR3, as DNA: TGTGCCAGCAGCCCAGAGGACAGGGAAAACACCGGGGAGCTGTTTTTT. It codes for CASSPEDRENTGELFF. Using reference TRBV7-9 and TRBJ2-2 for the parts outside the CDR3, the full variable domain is DTGVSQNPRHKITKRGQNVTFRCDPISEHNRLYWYRQTLGQGPEFLTYFQNEAQLEKSRLLSDRFSAERPKGSFSTLEIQRTEQGDSAMYLCASSPEDRENTGELFFGEGSRLTVL.

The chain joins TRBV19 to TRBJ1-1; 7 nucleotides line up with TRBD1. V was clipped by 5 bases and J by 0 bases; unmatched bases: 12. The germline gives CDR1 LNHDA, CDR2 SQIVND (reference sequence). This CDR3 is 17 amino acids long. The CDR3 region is CASSFLQGGRLNTEAFF. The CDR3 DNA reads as TGTGCCAGTAGTTTTCTCCAGGGGGGTCGCTTGAACACTGAAGCTTTCTTT.

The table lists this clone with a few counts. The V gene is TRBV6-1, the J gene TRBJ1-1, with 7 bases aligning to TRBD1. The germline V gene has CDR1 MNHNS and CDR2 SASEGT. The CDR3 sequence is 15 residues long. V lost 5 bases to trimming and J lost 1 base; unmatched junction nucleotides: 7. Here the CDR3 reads CASSPGQVGNTEAFF. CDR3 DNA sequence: TGTGCCAGCAGTCCCGGACAGGTTGGGAACACTGAAGCTTTCTTT.

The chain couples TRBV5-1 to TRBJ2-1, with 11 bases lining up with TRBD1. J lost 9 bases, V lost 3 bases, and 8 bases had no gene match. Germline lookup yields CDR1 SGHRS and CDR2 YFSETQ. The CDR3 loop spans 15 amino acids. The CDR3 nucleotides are TGCGCCAGCAGCTCAGGAACCGGGACAGGGGGTGAGCAGTTCTTC. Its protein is CASSSGTGTGGEQFF.